One and the same sample provided the 19 T cell receptor beta chains below, sequenced in a study of glioma-infiltrating T cells. TCR alpha and beta CDR3 regions were amplified from RNA using iRepertoire nested multiplex PCR. From the multiplex PCR reads, TCRdb called clonotypes with MiXCR, one entry per CDR3 protein. Of 150,000 to 200,000 distinct CDR3 sequences in the sample, around 40% were seen once. The sample was glioma tissue, nonneoplastic brain tissue, or PBMCs (not recorded which). These receptors all come from a human donor with low-grade glioma or glioblastoma, undergoing nonglioma brain surgery, or in good health (not recorded which).

At least ten counts were recorded for this clonotype. The V gene is TRBV6-1, the J gene TRBJ1-5; 7 nucleotides line up with TRBD1. Germline values: CDR1 MNHNS, CDR2 SASEGT. This CDR3 comprises 15 residues. The J segment lost 4 bases and the V segment lost 2 bases, leaving 5 bases of the junction unmatched. CDR3 sequence: CASSEYRQGNQPQHF. The CDR3 region has the DNA TGTGCCAGCAGTGAATATAGACAGGGTAATCAGCCCCAGCATTTT.

V and J are TRBV5-4 and TRBJ2-7; the match to TRBD1 covers 7 bases. CDR3 size: 13 residues. V was pared by 3 bases and J by 5 bases, with 5 bases of the junction left unmatched. Germline V gene sequence: CDR1 SGHNT, CDR2 YYREEE (reference sequence). The CDR3 region has the DNA TGTGCCAGCAGCTCTAGACAGGGCCACGAGCAGTACTTC. This codes for CASSSRQGHEQYF.

This clonotype was seen more than once but under ten times. The chain uses TRBV3-1 and TRBJ2-3; no clear D. This CDR3 has 19 residues. The V and J ends lost 0 bases and 1 base respectively, with 20 bases between them. Looked up from germline, CDR1 is LGHDT and CDR2 is YNNKEL (reference sequence). CDR3 sequence: CASSQDTPGRLVGTDTQYF. In DNA, the CDR3 is TGTGCCAGCAGCCAAGATACCCCCGGACGATTGGTTGGCACAGATACGCAGTATTTT.

In regard to this clonotype: A read error may be the cause here, since a much bigger clone is one base away. The V gene is TRBV20-1, the J gene TRBJ2-3; 8 bases map to TRBD1. Near its end, the DNA agrees better with TRBJ2-7, so the J call may be wrong. From germline, CDR1 is DFQATT and CDR2 SNEGSKA (reference sequence). The CDR3 spans 12 residues. CDR3 DNA: TGCAGTGCTCAGGACAGGGTGTTCGAGCAGTACTTC. This encodes CSAQDRVFEQYF.

In the case of this clonotype: At one boundary the junction diverges from the germline segment, which might be a read error. The chain joins TRBV20-1 to TRBJ2-1; D call uncertain. Germline-derived CDR1 and CDR2 are DFQATT and SNEGSKA (reference sequence). This CDR3 has 16 residues. The CDR3 sequence: CSARDEANVVYSEQFF. As DNA, the CDR3 is TGCAGTGCTAGAGATGAGGCTAACGTAGTCTACAGTGAGCAGTTCTTC.

As to this clonotype: Since a much larger clone is just one base distant, this may be a read error. The rearrangement uses TRBV28 and TRBJ1-2; no clear D gene. The CDR3 covers 16 residues. Per the germline V gene, CDR1 is MDHEN and CDR2 is SYDVKM. V was cut by 2 bases and J by 4 bases, with 17 bases left in between. CDR3 loop: CASSLNLSVQIYGYTF. CDR3 in DNA: TGTGCCAGCAGTTTAAATCTTTCGGTACAGATCTATGGCTACACCTTC.

The CDR3 region is CASSLQSYLAGNEQFF. The DNA of the CDR3 is TGTGCCAGCAGCTTACAGAGTTATTTAGCGGGCAATGAGCAGTTCTTC. V and J are TRBV7-9 and TRBJ2-1; 7 bases agree with TRBD2. Trimming removed 2 bases from V and 6 bases from J; junction bases left unmatched: 10. The germline V gene encodes CDR1 SEHNR and CDR2 FQNEAQ (reference sequence). This CDR3 comprises 16 residues.

Concerning this clonotype itself: The junction and the germline gene differ at one end; a read error may be behind it. This CDR3 is CSSSLVPSGLSYNEQFF. CDR3 DNA: TGTTCCAGCAGTTTAGTCCCCTCGGGACTTTCTTACAATGAGCAGTTCTTC. This chain connects TRBV28 to TRBJ2-1, with D maybe TRBD2 (6 bases). The CDR3 is 17 amino acids. The germline CDR1 and CDR2 sequences are MDHEN and SYDVKM.

Comments on this clonotype: This is likely a read error, given that the CDR3 carries no conserved phenylalanine or tryptophan at its end. This chain uses TRBV6-6 with TRBJ1-2, with TRBD1 matching 9 bases. Germline V gene sequence: CDR1 MNHNY, CDR2 SVGAGI (reference sequence). V shed 5 bases, J shed 8 bases, and the junction held 9 bases outside the gene matches. CDR3 size: 14 residues. The CDR3 loop reads CASSDTSDRGGYTL. In DNA, the CDR3 is TGTGCCAGCAGTGATACATCGGACAGGGGCGGCTACACCTTA.

Ten or more counts support this clonotype. V gene TRBV4-1 combines with J gene TRBJ1-1; D call uncertain. The germline V and J ends were trimmed by 0 bases and 4 bases, with 6 bases remaining between them. The length of the CDR3 is 13 residues. Germline CDR1 reads MGHRA; CDR2 reads YSYEKL. This chain's CDR3 is CASSQERPTEAFF. In nucleotides, the CDR3 is TGCGCCAGCAGCCAAGAAAGACCCACTGAAGCTTTCTTT.

This clonotype has only one observation. A read error is possible here, since a much larger clone lies one base away. V is TRBV20-1 and J is TRBJ2-1, with 14 bases fitting TRBD2. Germline V lookup: CDR1 DFQATT, CDR2 SNEGSKA (reference sequence). The length of the CDR3 is 14 residues. The CDR3 nucleotides read TGCAGTGCTAGAGTAGGGACTAGCGGGAGTGAGAAGTTCTTC. Protein: CSARVGTSGSEKFF.

As for this clonotype: A much larger clone differs from this one at a single base, so this may be a read error. The V and J genes are TRBV25-1 and TRBJ1-1; D not certain. The CDR3 covers 15 residues. V lost 6 bases, J lost 2 bases, and 16 bases lay in between. Germline loops: CDR1 MGHDK, CDR2 SYGVNS. The CDR3 region has the DNA TGTGCCAGCAGACCCCCGGCACACTTTAACACTGAAGCTTTCTTT. It codes for CASRPPAHFNTEAFF.

The genes are TRBV4-1 and TRBJ2-3; 11 bases are a match to TRBD2. This CDR3 comprises 15 residues. The germline CDR1 and CDR2 sequences are MGHRA and YSYEKL. The V gene end was trimmed by 0 bases and the J gene end by 4 bases; junction bases not matched to a gene: 0. CDR3 region: CASSQELAGADTQYF. In DNA, the CDR3 is TGCGCCAGCAGCCAAGAACTAGCGGGAGCAGATACGCAGTATTTT.

About this clonotype itself: Just one base apart from a much larger clone, this may be a read error. The chain joins TRBV7-9 to TRBJ1-5; D gene ambiguous. The germline gives CDR1 SEHNR, CDR2 FQNEAQ (reference sequence). V lost 1 base to trimming and J lost 7 bases, with 14 bases between them. The CDR3 is 15 residues long. CDR3 in amino acids: CASSLGTSPGQPQHF. The CDR3 DNA is TGTGCCAGCAGCTTAGGTACCTCCCCTGGCCAGCCCCAGCATTTT.

Details on this clonotype: A much larger clone is a single base away; this may be a read error. The CDR3 coding sequence is TGTGCCAGCAGCTTTGACAGCTACGGGCAGTACTTC. It yields the protein CASSFDSYGQYF. The chain couples TRBV7-9 to TRBJ2-7; possibly TRBD1 for D (5 bases). CDR3 length: 12 residues. Germline assignment: CDR1 SEHNR and CDR2 FQNEAQ (reference sequence).

This clonotype was detected ten times or more. The genes are TRBV27 and TRBJ2-7, with D unresolved. With 3 bases removed from V and 3 bases from J, the gap between germline ends came to 15 bases. The CDR3 covers 15 residues. Germline V gene data show CDR1 as MNHEY and CDR2 as SMNVEV (reference sequence). CDR3 region: CASSFLGPAGYEQYF. Here the CDR3 DNA reads TGTGCCAGCAGTTTCCTTGGACCCGCCGGCTACGAGCAGTACTTC.

This clonotype was observed at least ten times. V usage is TRBV6-1 and J usage is TRBJ2-2; D gene unclear. The V gene lost 6 bases and the J gene lost 7 bases, with 9 bases spanning the gap. Germline loops: CDR1 MNHNS, CDR2 SASEGT. The CDR3 covers 12 residues. The CDR3 bases are TGTGCCAGCAGCCTCAGATTCGGGGAGCTGTTTTTT. As protein: CASSLRFGELFF.

Comment on this clonotype: The junction shows a germline mismatch at one end, possibly a read error. The rearrangement links TRBV20-1 to TRBJ1-2; D remains unclear. CDR1 DFQATT and CDR2 SNEGSKA come from the germline V gene (reference sequence). CDR3 length: 10 amino acids. The CDR3 sequence: CSARPRAAIF. In nucleotides, the CDR3 is TGCAGTGCTAGACCCCGAGCGGCCATCTTC.

The gene calls are TRBV29-1 and TRBJ2-7; perhaps D is TRBD1 or TRBD2 (5 bases each). The CDR3 covers 12 residues. Germline lookup yields CDR1 SQVTM and CDR2 ANQGSEA. The CDR3 protein is CTVAGTPNEQYF. The CDR3 DNA sequence: TGCACCGTAGCCGGGACCCCAAATGAGCAGTACTTC.